The entry that follows covers one T cell receptor (beta chain) sequence. Sequencing used immunoSEQ multiplex PCR; TCRdb keeps in-frame clones, though not all of them. The sample holds around 200,000 clones, about 88% seen once. CDR3 length: 17 amino acids. CDR1 is SGDLS, CDR2 YYNGEE, per germline. V shed 0 bases, J shed 3 bases, and the junction held 6 bases outside the gene matches. This specimen comes from a study of blood T cell repertoires in COVID-19. The overall study: There were acute and convalescent COVID-19 samples, and they came from the United States, Italy and Spain.

Cohorts were assigned according to the clinical history that participants reported. This sequence originates from a woman in her 30s who had recovered from COVID-19. Sample: PBMCs or T cells enriched from blood (not recorded which). The chain couples TRBV9 to TRBJ2-2, with TRBD1 identical over 9 bases. The CDR3 protein is CASSVGGTGSYTGELFF. The CDR3 coding sequence is TGTGCCAGCAGCGTAGGGGGGACAGGGAGCTACACCGGGGAGCTGTTTTTT.